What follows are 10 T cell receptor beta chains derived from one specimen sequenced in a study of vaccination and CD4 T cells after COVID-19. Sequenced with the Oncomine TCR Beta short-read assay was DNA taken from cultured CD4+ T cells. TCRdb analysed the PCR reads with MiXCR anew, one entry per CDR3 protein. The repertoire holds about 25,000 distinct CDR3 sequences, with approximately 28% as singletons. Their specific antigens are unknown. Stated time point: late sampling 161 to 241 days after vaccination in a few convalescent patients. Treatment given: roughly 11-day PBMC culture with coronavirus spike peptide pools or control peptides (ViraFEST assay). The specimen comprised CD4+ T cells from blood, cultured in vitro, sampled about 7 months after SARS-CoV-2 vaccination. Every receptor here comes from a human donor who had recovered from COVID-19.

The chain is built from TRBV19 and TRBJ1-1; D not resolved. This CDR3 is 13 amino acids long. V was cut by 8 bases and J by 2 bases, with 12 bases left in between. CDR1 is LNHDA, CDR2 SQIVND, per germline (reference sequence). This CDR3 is CASSGGVNTEAFF. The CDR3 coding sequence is TGTGCCAGTTCGGGCGGGGTAAACACTGAAGCTTTCTTT.

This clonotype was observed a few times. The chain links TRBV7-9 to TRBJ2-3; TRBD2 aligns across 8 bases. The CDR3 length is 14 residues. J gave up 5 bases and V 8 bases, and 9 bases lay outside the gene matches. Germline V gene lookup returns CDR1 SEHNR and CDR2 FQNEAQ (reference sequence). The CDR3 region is CASHAGGGGDTQYF. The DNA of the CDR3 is TGTGCCAGCCACGCGGGAGGAGGGGGAGATACGCAGTATTTT. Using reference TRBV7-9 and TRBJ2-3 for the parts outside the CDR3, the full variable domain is DTGVSQNPRHKITKRGQNVTFRCDPISEHNRLYWYRQTLGQGPEFLTYFQNEAQLEKSRLLSDRFSAERPKGSFSTLEIQRTEQGDSAMYLCASHAGGGGDTQYFGPGTRLTVL.

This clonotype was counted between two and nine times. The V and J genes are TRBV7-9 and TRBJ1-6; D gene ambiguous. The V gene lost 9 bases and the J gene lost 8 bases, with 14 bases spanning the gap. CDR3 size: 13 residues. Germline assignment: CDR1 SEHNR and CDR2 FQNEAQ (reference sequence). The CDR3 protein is CASRATKDSPLHF. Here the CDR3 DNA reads TGTGCCAGTCGGGCAACCAAGGATTCACCCCTCCACTTT.

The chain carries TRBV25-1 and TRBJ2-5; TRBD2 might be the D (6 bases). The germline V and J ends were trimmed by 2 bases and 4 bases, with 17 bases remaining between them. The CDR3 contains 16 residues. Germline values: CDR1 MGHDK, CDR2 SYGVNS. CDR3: CASSEGGRSRGETQYF. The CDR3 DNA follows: TGTGCCAGCAGTGAAGGAGGGAGGTCGCGGGGAGAGACCCAGTACTTC.

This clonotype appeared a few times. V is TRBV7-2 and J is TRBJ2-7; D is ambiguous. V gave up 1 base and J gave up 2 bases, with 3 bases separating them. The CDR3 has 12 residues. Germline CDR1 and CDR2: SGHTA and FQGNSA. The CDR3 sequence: CASSLEPYEQYF. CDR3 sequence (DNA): TGTGCCAGCAGCTTAGAACCCTACGAGCAGTACTTC.

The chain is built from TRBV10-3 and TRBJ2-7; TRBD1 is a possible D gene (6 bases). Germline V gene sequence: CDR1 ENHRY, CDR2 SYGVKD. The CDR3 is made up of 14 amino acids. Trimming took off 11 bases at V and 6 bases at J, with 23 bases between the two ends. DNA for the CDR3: TGTGCCGGCAGTTACCCGGGATTAGGGGGCGAGCAGTACTTC. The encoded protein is CAGSYPGLGGEQYF.

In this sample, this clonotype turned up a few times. DNA for the CDR3: TGCACCCTCACCCGGATACTCGCCTACGAGCAGTACTTC. Encoded protein: CTLTRILAYEQYF. V gene TRBV29-1 combines with J gene TRBJ2-7, with D unresolved. This CDR3 is 13 amino acids long. Germline V CDR1 and CDR2: SQVTM, ANQGSEA.

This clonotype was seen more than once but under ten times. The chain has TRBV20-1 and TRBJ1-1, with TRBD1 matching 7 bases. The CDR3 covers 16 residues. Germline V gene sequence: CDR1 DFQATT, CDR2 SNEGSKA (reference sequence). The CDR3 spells CSGKATGKVVNTEAFF. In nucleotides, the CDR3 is TGCAGCGGTAAGGCGACAGGGAAGGTCGTGAACACTGAAGCTTTCTTT.

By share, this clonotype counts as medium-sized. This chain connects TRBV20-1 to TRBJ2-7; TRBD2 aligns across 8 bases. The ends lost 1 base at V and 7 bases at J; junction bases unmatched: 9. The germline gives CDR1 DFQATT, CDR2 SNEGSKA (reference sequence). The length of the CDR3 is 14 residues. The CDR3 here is CSARGLASRYEQYF. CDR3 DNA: TGCAGTGCTAGAGGACTAGCGTCGAGGTATGAGCAGTACTTC.

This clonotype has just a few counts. In DNA, the CDR3 is TGTGCCAGCAGCTCTCAGGGGGGAGGGGCCCAGCATTTT. This sequence encodes CASSSQGGGAQHF. The chain recombines TRBV7-2 with TRBJ1-5; 7 bases agree with TRBD1. Germline values: CDR1 SGHTA, CDR2 FQGNSA. V gave up 4 bases and J gave up 11 bases; unmatched junction bases: 8. The CDR3 runs to 13 residues. The whole variable domain, filled in from reference TRBV7-2 and TRBJ1-5, reads GAGVSQSPSNKVTEKGKDVELRCDPISGHTALYWYRQSLGQGLEFLIYFQGNSAPDKSGLPSDRFSAERTGGSVSTLTIQRTQQEDSAVYLCASSSQGGGAQHFGDGTRLSIL.